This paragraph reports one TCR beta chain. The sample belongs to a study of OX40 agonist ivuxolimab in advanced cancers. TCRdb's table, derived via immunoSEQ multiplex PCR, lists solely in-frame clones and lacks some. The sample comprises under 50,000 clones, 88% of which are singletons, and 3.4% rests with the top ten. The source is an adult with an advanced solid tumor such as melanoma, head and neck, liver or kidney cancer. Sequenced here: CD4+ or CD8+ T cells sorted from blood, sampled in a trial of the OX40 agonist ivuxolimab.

In DNA form, the CDR3 reads TGCGCCAGCAGCTCTCCGGGAGCCGGGGAGCTGTTTTTT. Its protein product is CASSSPGAGELFF. The V gene is TRBV5-1, the J gene TRBJ2-2; D perhaps matches TRBD2 (6 bases). V was pared by 3 bases and J by 6 bases, with 9 bases between. From germline, CDR1 is SGHRS and CDR2 YFSETQ. CDR3 size: 13 residues.